These 3 T cell receptor beta chains were sequenced from one sample in a study of blood T cell repertoires in COVID-19. Repertoires were generated with immunoSEQ multiplex PCR, while TCRdb's copy carries only in-frame clones and drops some. This table holds about 120,000 clones, 85% to 90% found once. The specimen sequenced was peripheral blood. The origin of the receptors is a woman at least 80 years old with acute or convalescent COVID-19.

The genes are TRBV7-2 and TRBJ1-5, with D tentatively TRBD1 (5 bases). Germline assignment: CDR1 SGHTA and CDR2 FQGNSA. CDR3 length equals 16 residues. V gave up 1 base and J gave up 7 bases, with 17 bases separating them. Written as DNA, the CDR3 is TGTGCCAGCAGCTTAGGTGCGAGCGGGACCTACCAGCCCCAGCATTTT. This codes for CASSLGASGTYQPQHF.

Here the CDR3 reads CASSQQGNTDTQYF. CDR3 sequence (DNA): TGTGCCAGCAGCCAGCAGGGGAACACAGATACGCAGTATTTT. The V gene is TRBV7-2, the J gene TRBJ2-3, with D possibly being TRBD1 (6 bases). The CDR3 is made up of 14 amino acids. Trimming took 5 bases from V and 2 from J, leaving 11 bases between them. Germline V gene sequence: CDR1 SGHTA, CDR2 FQGNSA.

The rearrangement uses TRBV18 and TRBJ2-5; D possibly corresponds to TRBD1 (5 bases). The CDR3 is made up of 15 amino acids. CDR1 is KGHSH, CDR2 LQKENI, per germline. V lost 3 bases and J lost 2, with 13 bases in between. CDR3 in amino acids: CASSPIRTTQETQYF. The CDR3, as DNA: TGTGCCAGCTCACCGATTAGGACAACTCAAGAGACCCAGTACTTC.